This T cell receptor beta chain was captured by sequencing in a study of T cells in Graves' hyperthyroidism and ophthalmopathy. Overall study findings and caveats: Ophthalmopathy stood apart from stable hyperthyroidism in a 13 V-J model.

There are many counts of this clonotype. Antigen specificity is unknown. The investigators amplified TCR beta CDR3 regions from RNA transcripts. With the HTBI primer set, the TCR CDR3 went through a first round of RT-PCR. TCRdb analysed the multiplex PCR reads with MiXCR anew, one entry per CDR3 protein. The data contain hundreds of thousands of distinct CDR3 sequences, about 14% of them singletons. The receptor's source is a woman aged 45-65 years with Graves' ophthalmopathy. Sequenced: blood.

The CDR3 DNA reads TGTGCCAGTGGGGGACTAGCGGGGAACCAAGAGACCCAGTACTTC. As protein: CASGGLAGNQETQYF. The J gene is TRBJ2-5, the V gene TRBV19, with 13 bases lining up with TRBD2. Germline V gene lookup returns CDR1 LNHDA and CDR2 SQIVND (reference sequence). Germline trimming cut 8 bases from V and 0 bases from J; bases unmatched to any gene: 3. This CDR3 is built from 15 residues.